This TCR beta chain stems from a study of cytomegalovirus exposure and HLA in healthy donors. Study at large: The Caucasian-associated ancestry cluster contained about four fifths of the roughly 370 genotyped donors.

As for this clone: Its cognate antigen is unknown.

Notes on the study in general: There were reportedly fewer N-insertions in an Asian-associated ancestry cluster than the roughly 680-donor mean, in a later analysis. A likely sequencing artifact accounted for one observed cluster of highly shared sequence variants.

60 Vbeta and 13 Jbeta primers were used in PCR. The table came from immunoSEQ multiplex PCR; TCRdb's copy has only in-frame clones and leaves some out. The sample shows approximately 130,000 clones, roughly 72% of them seen only once. Sequencing was performed on PBMCs. The origin of this receptor is a woman aged 45-65 years in good health and CMV-seronegative.

The CDR3 coding sequence is TGTGCCAGCAGCCAAGATTCAGCGGGAGGAGGGTTCTTC. The encoded protein is CASSQDSAGGGFF. The chain is built from TRBV4-2 and TRBJ2-1, with 9 bases matching TRBD2. V shed 0 bases, J shed 15 bases, and the junction held 6 bases outside the gene matches. CDR3 length: 13 amino acids. The germline gives CDR1 LGHNA, CDR2 YNFKEQ.